The 3 T cell receptor beta chains below were found in one sample sequenced in a study of shared clonotypes between healthy human individuals. Repertoires were generated with immunoSEQ multiplex PCR, while TCRdb's copy carries only in-frame clones and drops some. The sample contains around 2,000,000 clones, roughly 94% of which appear only once. The sample was naive CD4+ T cells sorted from blood. Subset described: CD45RA+ positively selected. All receptors come from a man between 18 and 35 years old in good health.

The chain links TRBV2 to TRBJ2-2; D is perhaps TRBD1 or TRBD2 (5 bases each). The CDR3 runs to 16 residues. The V end lost 5 bases, the J end lost 4 bases, and 17 bases lay between the germline ends. Germline loops: CDR1 SNHLY, CDR2 FYNNEI. Here the CDR3 DNA reads TGTGCCAGCAGTTTAAATCCCGGGGACGCCACCGGGGAGCTGTTTTTT. This codes for CASSLNPGDATGELFF. The full variable domain, in which reference TRBV2 and TRBJ2-2 provide the parts outside the CDR3, is EPEVTQTPSHQVTQMGQEVILRCVPISNHLYFYWYRQILGQKVEFLVSFYNNEISEKSEIFDDQFSVERPDGSNFTLKIRSTKLEDSAMYFCASSLNPGDATGELFFGEGSRLTVL.

Only one count was recorded for this clone. V is TRBV5-1 and J is TRBJ2-7, with 9 bases aligning to TRBD1. This CDR3 region has 15 residues. Germline loops: CDR1 SGHRS, CDR2 YFSETQ. The V gene end was trimmed by 4 bases and the J gene end by 1 base; junction bases not matched to a gene: 6. Written as DNA, the CDR3 is TGCGCCAGCAGCCAAGGGGGGACAGGGTCCTACGAGCAGTACTTC. This translates into CASSQGGTGSYEQYF.

As concerns this clone: The sample has other DNA sequences that encode this CDR3 too. This chain joins TRBV5-1 and TRBJ2-1; D uncertain. The V gene lost 0 bases and the J gene lost 0 bases, with 7 bases spanning the gap. CDR3 length equals 15 residues. Germline V gene data show CDR1 as SGHRS and CDR2 as YFSETQ. The CDR3 DNA follows: TGCGCCAGCAGCTTGGACTCTTTCTCCTACAATGAGCAGTTCTTC. Protein: CASSLDSFSYNEQFF.